The clone carrying this TCR beta chain was detected a few times. The sample comes from a study of T cells after yellow fever vaccination. One entry per CDR3 protein, called by TCRdb with MiXCR from the 5' RACE reads. The sample includes about 350,000 distinct CDR3 sequences, approximately 4% of them seen just once. The CDR3 runs to 14 residues. In germline, CDR1 is MNHEY, CDR2 SVGEGT. Trimming removed 2 bases from V and 3 bases from J, with 8 bases in between. J is TRBJ2-1 and V is TRBV6-2 or TRBV6-3; D unclear. Sequencing used PBMCs, obtained 5 days after the yellow fever booster vaccination. The clonotype comes from a man between 18 and 29 years old who received the YFV17D yellow fever vaccine. CDR3 coding DNA: TGTGCCAGCAGTTACGGTCCTAGCTACAATGAGCAGTTCTTC. This encodes CASSYGPSYNEQFF.